This TCR beta chain appears in the sequencing data of a study of regulatory T cells in long-lasting Graves disease. Turning to the study itself: For under 3 months, newly diagnosed Graves' patients had been taking antithyroid drugs. Study results and limitations: Not thyroid tissue but only peripheral blood was studied. Persistent disease exhibited a predilection for TRBV28, TRBJ1-2 and TRBJ2-5.

Through Arm-PCR of CDR3 regions and iRepertoire HTBI primers, TCR beta libraries were built. MiXCR, applied by TCRdb to the multiplex PCR reads, yields one record per CDR3 protein. The repertoire holds roughly 560,000 distinct CDR3 sequences, with around 11% as singletons. The CDR3 consists of 13 residues. Trimming at V came to 8 bases and at J to 4 bases, leaving 6 bases not matched to a gene. CDR1 is ENHRY and CDR2 is SYGVKD in the germline V gene. Time point denoted: newly diagnosed GD, antithyroid drugs for less than 3 months. The TCR library was prepared using RNA isolated from PBMCs. This clonotype was seen repeatedly, ten times or more. Its antigen is as yet unknown. These records were also assigned to another study, of T cells in Graves' hyperthyroidism and ophthalmopathy. That work contributes: HTBI primers drove first-round RT-PCR of the TCR CDR3.

The sequences come from peripheral blood mononuclear cells (PBMCs), collected at new diagnosis, from a patient treated with antithyroid drugs. The chain has TRBV10-3 and TRBJ2-7; 9 nucleotides agree with TRBD1. The TCR comes from a woman aged 25-40 years with Graves disease. CDR3 region: CAILDRGKYEQYF. In nucleotides, the CDR3 is TGTGCCATCTTGGACAGGGGCAAGTACGAGCAGTACTTC.